This note documents a single T cell receptor beta chain sequence. Antigen specificity is unknown. The CDR3 covers 16 residues. The V end lost 1 base, the J end lost 0 bases, and 10 bases lay between the germline ends. Per germline, CDR1 SEHNR and CDR2 FQNEAQ (reference sequence). The protocol attached unique molecular identifiers to individual cDNA molecules. MiXCR, run by TCRdb on the 5' RACE reads, gives a single entry per CDR3 protein. The table has fewer than 65,000 distinct CDR3 sequences, about a tenth seen once. This sample was taken from a study of early T cells in non-severe SARS-CoV-2 infection. Study at large: Sequencing of unsorted whole blood was done on bulk RNA, leaving chains unpaired.

Notes on the study in general: Lookups in VDJdb leaned toward anti-spike CD8 responses and missed private and CD4 specificities.

The clonotype originates from an adult who was a healthcare worker with PCR-confirmed SARS-CoV-2 infection or an uninfected control (not recorded which). This chain uses TRBV7-9 with TRBJ2-1; D unclear. The sample comprised whole blood. For the CDR3, the DNA is TGTGCCAGCAGCTTAGGAGACACGAGCTCCTACAATGAGCAGTTCTTC. It codes for CASSLGDTSSYNEQFF.